This TCR beta chain originates from a study of metastatic and nonmetastatic thyroid tumors. Study in general: Peripheral blood and tumor or nodule samples from malignant and benign thyroid patients were compared.

Methods used by the authors: What underpinned the distant-metastasis classifier for papillary thyroid cancer was the set of CDR3 differences across clinicopathological groups. TCRdb reanalyzed the PCR reads with MiXCR. TCRdb, rather than the study authors, made the V and J calls. The sample gives tens of thousands of clones, around an eighth of which show up once; around 22% is in the top ten. This clone was seen a few times. Its specificity is not known. Not a single patient had been given any form of treatment at any point before undergoing thyroid surgery. General study findings and limits: According to reports, the diversity of TCR beta was significantly higher in malignant thyroid tumors than in benign nodules, and this held in both blood and tumor samples.

The TCR sequence derives from a female donor with papillary thyroid cancer or a benign thyroid nodule (not recorded which). Some clones in this sample may be carry-over from other donors' samples. The sequenced material came from blood.

CDR3 DNA: TGTGCCAGCAGTTTAGTAGGTGCCCAGGGGGCTTTCTTT. This sequence encodes CASSLVGAQGAFF. The rearrangement joins TRBV12-3 or TRBV12-4 to TRBJ1-1, with TRBD1 as a possible D gene (6 bases). The V end lost 1 base, the J end lost 11 bases, and 14 bases lay between the germline ends. This CDR3 region has 13 residues.